This T cell receptor (beta chain) was documented in a study of blood T cell repertoires in COVID-19. Across the study: COVID-19 samples from acute and convalescent phases originated in the United States, Italy and Spain.

In germline, CDR1 is KGHSH, CDR2 LQKENI. The J segment lost 2 bases and the V segment lost 3 bases, leaving 4 bases of the junction unmatched. The CDR3 length is 15 residues. The repertoire was sequenced with immunoSEQ multiplex PCR; TCRdb's copy has only in-frame clones and lacks some. Among 330,000 or so clones listed, roughly 89% were seen once. This clonotype originated in a woman aged 55-69 years with COVID-19, enrolled during active disease. The rearrangement links TRBV18 to TRBJ1-5; 7 nucleotides line up with TRBD1. Sequenced material: peripheral blood. CDR3 in amino acids: CASSPEGGGNQPQHF. DNA for the CDR3: TGTGCCAGCTCACCGGAAGGGGGCGGCAATCAGCCCCAGCATTTT. The entire variable domain, with the rest obtained from reference TRBV18 and TRBJ1-5, is as follows: NAGVMQNPRHLVRRRGQEARLRCSPMKGHSHVYWYRQLPEEGLKFMVYLQKENIIDESGMPKERFSAEFPKEGPSILRIQQVVRGDSAAYFCASSPEGGGNQPQHFGDGTRLSIL.